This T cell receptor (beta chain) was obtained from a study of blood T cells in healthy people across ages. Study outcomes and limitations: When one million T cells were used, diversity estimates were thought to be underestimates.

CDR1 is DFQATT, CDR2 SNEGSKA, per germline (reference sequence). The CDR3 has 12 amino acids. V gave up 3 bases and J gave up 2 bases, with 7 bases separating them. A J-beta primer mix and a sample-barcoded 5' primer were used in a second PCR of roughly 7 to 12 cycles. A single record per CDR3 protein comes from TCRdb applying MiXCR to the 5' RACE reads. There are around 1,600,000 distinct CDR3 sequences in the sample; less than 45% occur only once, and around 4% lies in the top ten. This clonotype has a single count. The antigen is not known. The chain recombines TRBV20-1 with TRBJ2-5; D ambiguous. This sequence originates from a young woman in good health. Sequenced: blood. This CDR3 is CSASVQQETQYF. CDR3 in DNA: TGCAGTGCTAGTGTTCAACAAGAGACCCAGTACTTC.